This T cell receptor beta chain was captured in a study of T cell repertoires in cytomegalovirus infection. Study overall: Indications of both CMV infection and matching HLA type were provided by public TCR beta signatures. Notes on the study in general: Dominating the ex vivo response were HLA-C-restricted CMV-specific TCR beta clonotypes. CMV carriers with the relevant HLA were identified by cumulative public TCR beta family frequency.

Trimming took 1 base from V and 0 from J, leaving 6 bases between them. Germline V CDR1 and CDR2: SGHAT, FQNNGV. This CDR3 is 14 amino acids long. This clonotype has at least ten counts. Antigen unknown. TCRdb recomputed calls from the reads with MiXCR, one row per CDR3 protein. The sample has about 130,000 distinct CDR3 sequences; approximately 8.8% are singletons. This chain uses TRBV11-2 with TRBJ2-5, with D tentatively TRBD2 (5 bases). The TCR was taken from a human donor in good health (CMV status not recorded). Some clones in this sample may be carry-over from other donors' samples. Sequencing used PBMCs. In DNA, the CDR3 is TGTGCCAGCAGCTTAGCGGGGTACCAAGAGACCCAGTACTTC. This gives the protein CASSLAGYQETQYF.